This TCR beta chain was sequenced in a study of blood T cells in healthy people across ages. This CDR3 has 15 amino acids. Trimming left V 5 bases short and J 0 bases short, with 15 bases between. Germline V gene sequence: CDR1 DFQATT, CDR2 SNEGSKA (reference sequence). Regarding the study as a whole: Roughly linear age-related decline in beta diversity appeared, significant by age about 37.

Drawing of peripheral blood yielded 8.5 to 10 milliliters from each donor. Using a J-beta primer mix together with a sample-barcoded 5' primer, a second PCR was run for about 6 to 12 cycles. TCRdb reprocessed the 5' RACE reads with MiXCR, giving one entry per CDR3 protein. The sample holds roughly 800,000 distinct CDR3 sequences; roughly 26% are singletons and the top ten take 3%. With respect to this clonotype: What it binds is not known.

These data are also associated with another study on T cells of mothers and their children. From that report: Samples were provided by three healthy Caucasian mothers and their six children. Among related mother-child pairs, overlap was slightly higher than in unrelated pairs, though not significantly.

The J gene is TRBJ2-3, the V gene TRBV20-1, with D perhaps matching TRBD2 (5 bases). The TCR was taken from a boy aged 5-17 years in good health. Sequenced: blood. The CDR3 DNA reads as TGCAGTGCTCCTTTGAGGGCTTTTAGCACAGATACGCAGTATTTT. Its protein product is CSAPLRAFSTDTQYF.